This T cell receptor beta chain was documented in a study of OX40 agonist ivuxolimab in advanced cancers. CDR1 and CDR2 from the germline V gene are SGHAT and FQNNGV. CDR3 length: 15 residues. Trimming pared 1 base from V and 2 bases from J, leaving 9 bases between. The protocol was immunoSEQ multiplex PCR, while the TCRdb copy is restricted to in-frame clones and leaves out a portion. The sample has roughly 29,000 clones; approximately 84% are singletons. This rearrangement joins TRBV11-2 to TRBJ1-5; D is uncertain. This clonotype was obtained from an adult with an advanced solid tumor such as melanoma, head and neck, liver or kidney cancer. Specimen: CD4+ or CD8+ T cells sorted from blood, collected in a trial of the OX40 agonist ivuxolimab. The CDR3 nucleotides read TGTGCCAGCAGCTTAGGGGAATTGGGCAATCAGCCCCAGCATTTT. This gives the protein CASSLGELGNQPQHF.